Below are 5 T cell receptor beta chains sequenced from a single sample in a study of preoperative IRX-2 immunotherapy in early breast cancer. Regarding treatment: preoperative locoregional IRX-2 cytokine immunotherapy. TCRdb's table, derived via immunoSEQ multiplex PCR, lists solely in-frame clones and lacks some. This sample has about 23,000 clones; roughly nine tenths occur once, and the top ten carry roughly 9%. The sample here was tumor tissue, taken after IRX-2 immunotherapy. The receptors originated from a human donor with breast cancer.

This clone was seen a few times. This sequence joins TRBV7-9 and TRBJ2-5; a weak D match, TRBD1 (6 bases). The CDR3 contains 16 residues. CDR1 is SEHNR, CDR2 FQNEAQ, per germline (reference sequence). V was cut by 1 base and J by 5 bases, with 17 bases left in between. CDR3 sequence (DNA): TGTGCCAGCAGCTTAGGGGCAGGGGCGGTTCCGGAGACCCAGTACTTC. Translated: CASSLGAGAVPETQYF.

The chain has TRBV30 and TRBJ2-7; the match to TRBD1 covers 8 bases. The V and J ends lost 0 bases and 6 bases, in that order; junction bases with no gene match: 7. In germline, CDR1 is GTSNPN, CDR2 SVGIG (reference sequence). The CDR3 is made up of 14 amino acids. CDR3 sequence: CAWSVAGGRSEQYF. For the CDR3, the DNA is TGTGCCTGGAGTGTGGCAGGGGGCCGAAGCGAGCAGTACTTC.

The V call is TRBV6-1, the J call TRBJ1-4; D not certain. Germline CDR1 reads MNHNS; CDR2 reads SASEGT. Trimming pared 0 bases from V and 0 bases from J, leaving 8 bases between. The CDR3 extends over 16 amino acids. As DNA, the CDR3 is TGTGCCAGCAGTGAAGCGAACGCCGCAACTAATGAAAAACTGTTTTTT. Protein: CASSEANAATNEKLFF.

The CDR3 DNA is TGTGCCAGCAGTTACGGACAGGGCACAGATACGCAGTATTTT. It translates to CASSYGQGTDTQYF. This chain uses TRBV6-5 with TRBJ2-3, with 7 bases fitting TRBD1. Germline lookup yields CDR1 MNHEY and CDR2 SVGAGI. This CDR3 is 14 amino acids long. Unmatched junction bases numbered 0, after V lost 2 bases and J lost 1 base.

Written as DNA, the CDR3 is TGTGCCAGCAGCTTCTACTACGAGCAGTACTTC. Translation: CASSFYYEQYF. This chain links TRBV7-9 with TRBJ2-7, with no clear D. V was clipped by 3 bases and J by 3 bases, with 3 bases between them. The V gene's germline CDR1 is SEHNR and CDR2 FQNEAQ (reference sequence). The CDR3 loop spans 11 amino acids.